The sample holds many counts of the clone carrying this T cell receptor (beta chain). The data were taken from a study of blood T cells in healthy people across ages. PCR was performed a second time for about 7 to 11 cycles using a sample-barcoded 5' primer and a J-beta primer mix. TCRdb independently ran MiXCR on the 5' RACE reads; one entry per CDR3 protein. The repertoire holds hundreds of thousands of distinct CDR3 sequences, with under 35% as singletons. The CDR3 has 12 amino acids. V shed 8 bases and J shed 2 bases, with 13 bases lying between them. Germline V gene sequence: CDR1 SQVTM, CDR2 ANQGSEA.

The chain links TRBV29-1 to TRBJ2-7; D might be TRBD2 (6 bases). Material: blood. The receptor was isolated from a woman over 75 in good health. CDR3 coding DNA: TGCAGCACCCGGGACTCGACCTACGAGCAGTACTTC. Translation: CSTRDSTYEQYF.